The 25 T cell receptor beta chains below come from one sample, sequenced in a study of identical twins. TCRdb re-called the 5' RACE reads with MiXCR, one entry per CDR3 protein. The data hold some 660,000 distinct CDR3 sequences, with approximately 9% observed a single time. The same specimen was also included in a second study, on yellow fever vaccine responses in identical twins.

Material for sequencing was PBMCs. The receptors shown here come from a woman between 18 and 30 years old in good health.

This chain joins TRBV5-1 and TRBJ2-1, with a tentative D call TRBD2 (6 bases). This CDR3 spans 18 amino acids. In germline, CDR1 is SGHRS, CDR2 YFSETQ. V dropped 0 bases and J dropped 4 bases, with 20 bases sitting between them. Here the CDR3 DNA reads TGCGCCAGCAGCTTGGCCGGTGGGATTAGCGGAACTTACAATGAGCAGTTCTTC. Protein product: CASSLAGGISGTYNEQFF.

CDR3 region: CASSSSQGYNEQFF. CDR3 in DNA: TGTGCCAGCAGCTCCTCTCAGGGTTACAATGAGCAGTTCTTC. The V call is TRBV7-3, the J call TRBJ2-1, with D tentatively TRBD1 (5 bases). The CDR3 has 14 residues. The germline V gene encodes CDR1 SGHTA and CDR2 FQGTGA. V dropped 4 bases and J dropped 4 bases, with 11 bases sitting between them.

The chain is built from TRBV20-1 and TRBJ2-2; tentative D call: TRBD1 (9 bases). V was pared by 0 bases and J by 7 bases, with 24 bases between. The CDR3 has 18 amino acids. CDR1 and CDR2 (germline): DFQATT, SNEGSKA (reference sequence). The DNA of the CDR3 is TGCAGTGCTAGAGATTCCGGGGGGGACAGGGTGGAGGGCGGGGAGCTGTTTTTT. Translation: CSARDSGGDRVEGGELFF.

This clonotype was observed a few times. This chain links TRBV6-4 with TRBJ2-1; no firm D call. V was clipped by 3 bases and J by 9 bases, with 12 bases between them. CDR1 and CDR2 (germline): MRHNA, SNTAGT. The CDR3 contains 13 residues. CDR3 nucleotides: TGTGCCAGCAGTGAAGAAGGTCCTAGTGAGCAGTTCTTC. Amino acid sequence: CASSEEGPSEQFF.

This clonotype was found many times. The rearrangement links TRBV20-1 to TRBJ2-2, with D perhaps TRBD1 (6 bases). Germline lookup yields CDR1 DFQATT and CDR2 SNEGSKA (reference sequence). V was trimmed by 0 bases and J by 1 base, leaving 12 bases between them. The CDR3 contains 16 residues. The CDR3 nucleotides are TGCAGTGCTAGAGATTGGACAGCCTTGAACACCGGGGAGCTGTTTTTT. This codes for CSARDWTALNTGELFF.

Only a few counts were recorded for this clonotype. V and J are TRBV20-1 and TRBJ2-7, with D unclear. Germline assignment: CDR1 DFQATT and CDR2 SNEGSKA (reference sequence). The CDR3 loop spans 13 amino acids. Trimming removed 0 bases at V and 2 bases at J, with 8 bases between. The CDR3 DNA reads as TGCAGTGCTAGAGATGCCCGCACCTACGAGCAGTACTTC. This gives the protein CSARDARTYEQYF.

The V call is TRBV18, the J call TRBJ2-7, with no clear D. CDR1 is KGHSH, CDR2 LQKENI, per germline. The CDR3 has 12 residues. Trimming shortened V by 3 bases and J by 6 bases, and 9 bases separated the two germline ends. The CDR3 coding sequence is TGTGCCAGCTCACCCGTCAAAGCCGAGCAGTACTTC. Translation: CASSPVKAEQYF.

The V call is TRBV5-6, the J call TRBJ2-6, with 9 bases aligning to TRBD1. Germline CDR1 SGHDT, CDR2 YYEEEE. The CDR3 totals 17 residues. The J segment lost 0 bases and the V segment lost 4 bases, leaving 5 bases of the junction unmatched. The CDR3 DNA follows: TGTGCCAGCAGCCTTAGGGACAGGGACTCTGGGGCCAACGTCCTGACTTTC. It is translated as CASSLRDRDSGANVLTF. Full variable domain (missing parts from reference TRBV5-6 and TRBJ2-6): DAGVTQSPTHLIKTRGQQVTLRCSPKSGHDTVSWYQQALGQGPQFIFQYYEEEERQRGNFPDRFSGHQFPNYSSELNVNALLLGDSALYLCASSLRDRDSGANVLTFGAGSRLTVL.

At least ten counts were recorded for this clonotype. The chain carries TRBV20-1 and TRBJ2-1, with TRBD1 identical over 8 bases. This CDR3 region has 15 residues. Germline CDR1 and CDR2: DFQATT and SNEGSKA (reference sequence). Trimming took 5 bases from V and 1 from J; bases not matched to a gene: 7. CDR3 sequence: CSAGTGANSYNEQFF. CDR3 sequence (DNA): TGCAGTGCTGGGACAGGTGCGAATTCCTACAATGAGCAGTTCTTC.

The chain joins TRBV21-1 to TRBJ2-3; whether TRBD2, the table's D call, matches the DNA was not checked. TRBV21-1 is described as a pseudogene. The CDR3 is 16 amino acids. Here the CDR3 reads CASSKGLPSFTDTQYF. The CDR3 nucleotides are TGTGCCAGCAGCAAAGGACTACCCTCTTTCACAGATACGCAGTATTTT.

This clonotype has at least ten counts. The J gene is TRBJ2-5, the V gene TRBV29-1; 9 bases map to TRBD2. Germline V gene sequence: CDR1 SQVTM, CDR2 ANQGSEA. Losses at the gene ends were 6 bases for V and 5 bases for J; bases not matched to a gene: 4. The CDR3 length is 12 residues. The CDR3 DNA is TGCAGCGTCGATACTAGCGGGGAGACCCAGTACTTC. Its translation is CSVDTSGETQYF.

This clonotype turned up a few times. The chain links TRBV6-1 to TRBJ1-2; D is undetermined. Trimming pared 1 base from V and 6 bases from J, leaving 15 bases between. The CDR3 extends over 15 amino acids. Germline V gene sequence: CDR1 MNHNS, CDR2 SASEGT. This CDR3 is CASSEGQLSLDGYTF. Written as DNA, the CDR3 is TGTGCCAGCAGTGAAGGGCAACTGAGCTTAGATGGCTACACCTTC.

In this sample, this clonotype turned up a few times. V and J are TRBV7-9 and TRBJ2-1, with 7 bases identical to TRBD1. The CDR3 loop spans 13 amino acids. The V gene end was trimmed by 5 bases and the J gene end by 6 bases; junction bases not matched to a gene: 4. Germline V gene lookup returns CDR1 SEHNR and CDR2 FQNEAQ (reference sequence). CDR3 sequence: CASSVTGPNEQFF. The DNA for the CDR3 is TGTGCCAGCAGCGTGACAGGGCCCAATGAGCAGTTCTTC.

The V gene is TRBV10-3, the J gene TRBJ2-5, with 13 nucleotides matching TRBD2. The CDR3 is 14 residues long. The V gene end was trimmed by 6 bases and the J gene end by 4 bases; junction bases not matched to a gene: 2. CDR1 and CDR2 (germline): ENHRY, SYGVKD. CDR3 sequence reads: CAISGLAGAETQYF. The CDR3 nucleotides read TGTGCCATCAGCGGACTAGCGGGGGCAGAGACCCAGTACTTC.

The sample holds a few counts of this clonotype. The chain is built from TRBV6-1 and TRBJ1-5; D is ambiguous. This CDR3 is built from 14 residues. Trimming shortened V by 7 bases and J by 0 bases, and 10 bases separated the two germline ends. Germline V gene lookup returns CDR1 MNHNS and CDR2 SASEGT. The CDR3 coding sequence is TGTGCCAGCATATACAGTTATAGCAATCAGCCCCAGCATTTT. Translating gives CASIYSYSNQPQHF.

This clonotype was found many times. This chain connects TRBV12-3 or TRBV12-4 to TRBJ2-4, with 8 bases matching TRBD1. Trimming removed 3 bases from V and 2 bases from J; junction bases left unmatched: 3. The CDR3 is 15 amino acids. This CDR3 is CASSFGDRTKNIQYF. In nucleotides, the CDR3 is TGTGCCAGCAGTTTTGGGGACAGGACCAAAAACATTCAGTACTTC.

This clonotype was counted only a few times. This chain links TRBV18 with TRBJ2-1, with D tentatively TRBD1 (6 bases). V was shortened by 2 bases and J by 6 bases, with 11 bases between the two germline ends. This CDR3 is built from 14 residues. Germline-derived CDR1 and CDR2 are KGHSH and LQKENI. CDR3 region: CASSPYQGINEQFF. The CDR3 region has the DNA TGTGCCAGCTCACCATATCAGGGGATCAATGAGCAGTTCTTC.

The chain joins TRBV7-9 to TRBJ2-7; TRBD1 aligns across 9 bases. V lost 3 bases to trimming and J lost 6 bases; unmatched junction nucleotides: 6. The germline gives CDR1 SEHNR, CDR2 FQNEAQ (reference sequence). The CDR3 is 14 residues long. The CDR3 here is CASSLRTGDGEQYF. CDR3 bases: TGTGCCAGCAGCTTGAGGACAGGGGATGGCGAGCAGTACTTC.

V gene TRBV3-1 combines with J gene TRBJ2-3; 9 nucleotides match TRBD2. The J segment lost 2 bases and the V segment lost 0 bases, leaving 9 bases of the junction unmatched. CDR3 length: 18 amino acids. The germline V gene encodes CDR1 LGHDT and CDR2 YNNKEL (reference sequence). The CDR3 reads CASSQEGLAGRNTDTQYF. The DNA for the CDR3 is TGTGCCAGCAGCCAAGAAGGCCTAGCGGGGAGGAACACAGATACGCAGTATTTT.

CDR3 nucleotide sequence: TGTGCCAGCAGCTTAGAGGCAGGGAATGAGCAGTTCTTC. Translating gives CASSLEAGNEQFF. The rearrangement joins TRBV7-9 to TRBJ2-1, with a weak D call TRBD1 (5 bases). Deletions cut 1 base from V and 7 bases from J, with 8 bases between. The CDR3 consists of 13 residues. Germline assignment: CDR1 SEHNR and CDR2 FQNEAQ (reference sequence).

The chain is built from TRBV4-3 and TRBJ2-1; D is ambiguous. V was cut by 4 bases and J by 8 bases, with 15 bases left in between. This CDR3 is 14 amino acids long. Germline V CDR1 and CDR2: LGHNA, YSLEER. The CDR3 DNA reads as TGCGCCAGCAGCCCTATCCTAGGGTTTTATGAGCAGTTCTTC. Protein sequence: CASSPILGFYEQFF.

This clonotype appeared many times. The gene calls are TRBV4-3 and TRBJ2-3; D remains ambiguous. Germline loops: CDR1 LGHNA, CDR2 YSLEER. Trimming took 0 bases from V and 5 from J, leaving 12 bases between them. The length of the CDR3 is 15 residues. CDR3 coding DNA: TGCGCCAGCAGCCAAGAAGTTATTTTCCGAGATACGCAGTATTTT. It translates to CASSQEVIFRDTQYF.

There are a few counts of this clonotype. The junction shows a germline mismatch at one end, possibly a read error. DNA for the CDR3: TGCGCCAGCAGCGAAGACAGGGAGAGGACAGATACGCAGTATTTT. Its translation: CASSEDRERTDTQYF. The chain carries TRBV4-3 and TRBJ2-3; 7 positions match TRBD1. CDR1 and CDR2 from the germline V gene are LGHNA and YSLEER. The CDR3 spans 15 residues.

On this clonotype itself: Just one base apart from a much larger clone, this may be a read error. In DNA form, the CDR3 reads TGTGCCAGCAGTTTCCCATCGGGGATCACCGGGGAGCTGTTTTTT. Protein sequence: CASSFPSGITGELFF. The genes are TRBV6-5 and TRBJ2-2; possibly TRBD2 for D (5 bases). The CDR3 runs to 15 residues. Trimming took 4 bases from V and 4 from J, leaving 13 bases between them. Germline loops: CDR1 MNHEY, CDR2 SVGAGI.

This chain links TRBV5-1 with TRBJ2-5, with D tentatively TRBD2 (6 bases). The CDR3 runs 14 residues. Germline V gene data show CDR1 as SGHRS and CDR2 as YFSETQ. The V and J ends lost 0 bases and 4 bases respectively, with 10 bases between them. As DNA, the CDR3 is TGCGCCAGCAGCTTGGAGCTGGGGGGAGAGACCCAGTACTTC. This codes for CASSLELGGETQYF.